This paragraph reports one T cell receptor beta chain. It lacks a known antigen. Base qualities are missing; no much larger clone stands one base away. The sample belongs to a study of STAT5B mutations in CD4+ large granular lymphocyte leukemia (dated by TCRdb to the early 2020s). Background for the entire study: Among healthy controls, the CDR3 'QG' motif was associated with a particular HLA allele. The study compared the TCRbeta repertoires of patients with CD4+ T-cell large granular lymphocyte leukemia against the TCRbeta repertoires of healthy blood donors. The purity of purified fractions was confirmed by flow cytometry on FACSCanto II or FACSVerse to exceed 95% among lymphocytes. Study-level results and caveats: TRBV06-family usage was enriched among the top patient clones (8/27) compared with healthy controls (2/35). Compared with healthy CD4+ repertoires, CD4-sorted patient repertoires appeared more clonal, and this difference remained even after the putative leukemic clones were removed. Each patient's main leukemic clonotypes were private, but roughly a quarter of these clonotypes showed up at low frequency in the non-leukemic repertoires of other patients. The data were not HLA-matched, and the higher clonality in CD4+ T-LGLL than in CD8+ T-LGLL could be due to the relatively small sample size.

The healthy controls were over 30 blood donors, and the buffy coats of these donors were supplied by the Finnish Red Cross blood service. All TCR-sequenced material derived from peripheral blood: patient blood samples and healthy donor buffy coats. Peripheral blood mononuclear cells were isolated by Ficoll-Hypaque gradient centrifugation. CD4+ cells were magnetically purified from the buffy coats of healthy controls. Genomic DNA was extracted using the Gentra Puregene Cell and Tissue kit, and a Qubit 2.0 fluorometer was used to quantify it. Cut back by 5 bases and 8 bases, the V and J ends lie 15 bases apart. The germline V gene provides CDR1 KGHSH and CDR2 LQKENI. Its CDR3 holds 14 amino acids, cysteine through phenylalanine. Of all the DNA, just the CDR3 is kept, 42 bases in frame from base 1. The immunoSEQ assay at survey resolution was used to sequence TCRbeta rearrangements from genomic DNA. The authors' analysis ran thus. In the TCR sequencing data, the lowest productive clonotype frequency that could be detected was 2.59 x 10-5. Only productive TCRbeta rearrangements, defined as complete and in-frame sequences, were included in the analyses. The clonality of each sample was calculated as Simpson clonality in the immunoSEQ Analyzer version 3.0. Clones were binned by frequency as very rare, small, medium, large (1-20%) or hyperexpanded (>20%). Generation probabilities were estimated with OLGA 1.2.3, V-gene circos plots were generated with VDJtools, specificities were searched for in VDJdb, and CDR3 motifs were identified with GLIPH. This is the immuneACCESS table as TCRdb keeps it, with only in-frame sequences that have V and J called. A part of the clones is gone; compared with another copy, unresolved V genes explain less than half, and the rest is unexplained. The DNA was the basis for D and trimming; V, J and clone size are from that table. This sample gives approximately 30,000 clones in total; 70% to 75% of them show up just once. Jointly, the top ten make up 3.1% of the sample.

The sequence links TRBV18 to TRBJ1-4; TRBD1 is a weak D gene call, 5 bases matching. The receptor's source is a human donor in good health. Sequencing was done on a sample of CD4+ T cells from blood buffy coats. CDR3 reads: CASSMIGEGEKLFF. Read as DNA, the sequence is TGTGCCAGCTCAATGATAGGGGAAGGAGAAAAACTGTTTTTT. The full variable domain, with segments outside the CDR3 supplied by the reference TRBV18 and TRBJ1-4 proteins, appears as NAGVMQNPRHLVRRRGQEARLRCSPMKGHSHVYWYRQLPEEGLKFMVYLQKENIIDESGMPKERFSAEFPKEGPSILRIQQVVRGDSAAYFCASSMIGEGEKLFFGSGTQLSVL.